The 27 T cell receptor beta chains presented below share a single source sample, sequenced in a study of a mutant IDH1 vaccine in newly diagnosed glioma. Regarding time point: baseline, week 1 (first vaccination visit). The treatment denotes: pre-vaccination baseline after standard-of-care therapy. Assay used: immunoSEQ multiplex PCR; TCRdb lists only in-frame clones, some missing. The profile covers about 51,000 clones, with around three quarters appearing a single time and approximately 2% taken by the ten largest. The source material was PBMCs, sampled from a glioma patient treated with radiotherapy, temozolomide or both. These receptors originate from a woman aged 40 to 55 with glioma.

The chain combines TRBV6-5 with TRBJ2-7; 7 bases are a match to TRBD2. The V segment lost 2 bases and the J segment 3 bases; nucleotides outside the gene matches: 4. The length of the CDR3 is 14 residues. Germline loops: CDR1 MNHEY, CDR2 SVGAGI. The CDR3 DNA is TGTGCCAGCAGTTACCGCGGGAGATACTACGAGCAGTACTTC. Translated: CASSYRGRYYEQYF.

The chain joins TRBV6-1 to TRBJ2-7, with D perhaps TRBD2 (6 bases). Between the trimmed V and J ends, which lost 2 bases and 6 bases, there was a span of 8 bases. CDR1 MNHNS and CDR2 SASEGT come from the germline V gene. CDR3 length equals 12 residues. The CDR3 sequence is CASSERGGEQYF. CDR3 nucleotide sequence: TGTGCCAGCAGTGAACGGGGAGGCGAGCAGTACTTC.

This clone showed up just once. The V gene is TRBV6-1, the J gene TRBJ2-7, with 10 bases fitting TRBD1. Germline V gene sequence: CDR1 MNHNS, CDR2 SASEGT. J gave up 3 bases and V 10 bases, and 6 bases lay outside the gene matches. The CDR3 covers 13 residues. The CDR3 DNA reads TGTGCCACCGCGACAGGGGGCTTCTACGAGCAGTACTTC. It yields the protein CATATGGFYEQYF.

As regards this clone: Its ends do not fully match the called genes, so a read error is possible. The chain employs TRBV7-7 and TRBJ2-5; D is unclear. The CDR3 is 14 residues long. In germline, CDR1 is SSHAT, CDR2 FNYEAQ (reference sequence). This chain's CDR3 is CASSPWGSRETQYF. In DNA, the CDR3 is TGTGCTAGCAGCCCCTGGGGTAGTCGGGAGACCCAGTACTTC.

This rearrangement joins TRBV6-5 to TRBJ2-7; D uncertain. With 8 bases removed from V and 2 bases from J, the gap between germline ends came to 10 bases. Germline V gene lookup returns CDR1 MNHEY and CDR2 SVGAGI. The CDR3 has 12 residues. CDR3 nucleotides: TGTGCCAGCGGATACTTCCCCTACGAGCAGTACTTC. This translates into CASGYFPYEQYF.

The rearrangement links TRBV5-1 to TRBJ1-2; 7 bases line up with TRBD1. Germline V lookup: CDR1 SGHRS, CDR2 YFSETQ. The trim removed 2 bases at V and 5 bases at J, leaving 15 bases unmatched. This CDR3 contains 17 residues. The CDR3 DNA is TGCGCCAGCAGCTTCGGGCCTCCGGGACAGACCTCTTATGGCTACACCTTC. Its protein is CASSFGPPGQTSYGYTF.

The chain recombines TRBV2 with TRBJ2-1; D perhaps matches TRBD1 (5 bases). Trimming took 6 bases from V and 9 from J, leaving 12 bases between them. From germline, CDR1 is SNHLY and CDR2 FYNNEI. CDR3 length: 12 residues. The CDR3, as DNA: TGTGCCAGCAGCCAAACAGGTGTTGAGCAGTTCTTC. This encodes CASSQTGVEQFF.

The rearrangement links TRBV30 to TRBJ2-7; possibly TRBD2 for D (6 bases). CDR3 length equals 14 residues. From germline, CDR1 is GTSNPN and CDR2 SVGIG (reference sequence). Trimming cost V 3 bases and J 1 base, with 13 bases left between them. This chain's CDR3 is CAWRGTGRSYEQYF. As DNA, the CDR3 is TGTGCCTGGAGGGGGACGGGGAGGTCCTACGAGCAGTACTTC.

The chain joins TRBV9 to TRBJ1-1; unclear D gene. Between the trimmed V and J ends, which lost 4 bases and 5 bases, there was a span of 15 bases. Germline V CDR1 and CDR2: SGDLS, YYNGEE. The CDR3 is 14 residues long. The CDR3 region is CASSPRRVGTEAFF. The CDR3 DNA reads as TGTGCCAGCAGCCCTAGGAGGGTGGGAACTGAAGCTTTCTTT.

The chain couples TRBV21-1 to TRBJ1-1. TRBV21-1 is described as a pseudogene. There are 10 residues in the CDR3. This chain's CDR3 is CATCGTEAFF. In DNA form, the CDR3 reads TGTGCCACCTGTGGGACTGAAGCTTTCTTT.

This rearrangement joins TRBV13 to TRBJ1-1; D perhaps matches TRBD1 (5 bases). This CDR3 has 15 amino acids. The V gene lost 5 bases and the J gene lost 5 bases, with 18 bases spanning the gap. Germline-derived CDR1 and CDR2 are PRHDT and FYEKMQ (reference sequence). In DNA form, the CDR3 reads TGTGCCAGCAGCCAGGCGGGGGAGGTTCGGACTGAAGCTTTCTTT. Amino acids: CASSQAGEVRTEAFF.

The chain joins TRBV4-3 to TRBJ1-6; possibly TRBD1 for D (5 bases). The CDR3 is made up of 15 amino acids. V dropped 1 base and J dropped 5 bases, with 9 bases sitting between them. Germline V gene sequence: CDR1 LGHNA, CDR2 YSLEER. CDR3 DNA sequence: TGCGCCAGCAGCCAAGCTCGACAGAATAATTCACCCCTCCACTTT. It is translated as CASSQARQNNSPLHF.

The rearrangement joins TRBV5-4 to TRBJ1-1; 8 bases line up with TRBD1. From germline, CDR1 is SGHNT and CDR2 YYREEE (reference sequence). Trimming at V came to 4 bases and at J to 6 bases, leaving 5 bases not matched to a gene. The CDR3 totals 13 residues. The CDR3 region has the DNA TGTGCCAGCAGCAAACAGGGGGACCCTGAAGCTTTCTTT. Protein sequence: CASSKQGDPEAFF.

The rearrangement uses TRBV30 and TRBJ2-2; the match to TRBD1 covers 7 bases. Germline CDR1 is GTSNPN and CDR2 is SVGIG (reference sequence). This CDR3 has 16 amino acids. V shed 2 bases and J 4 bases; nucleotides not matched to a gene: 10. This CDR3 is CAWSLLRTGLTGELFF. CDR3 sequence (DNA): TGTGCCTGGAGTCTCCTTCGGACAGGCCTCACCGGGGAGCTGTTTTTT.

The J gene is TRBJ1-1, the V gene TRBV4-1; D remains ambiguous. This CDR3 region has 13 residues. Trimming cost V 0 bases and J 6 bases, with 8 bases left between them. Germline V gene sequence: CDR1 MGHRA, CDR2 YSYEKL. The CDR3 sequence: CASSQDQEPEAFF. The CDR3 DNA follows: TGCGCCAGCAGCCAAGACCAAGAACCTGAAGCTTTCTTT.

This clone appeared a single time. V is TRBV14 and J is TRBJ2-7; the D is unclear. V was cut by 0 bases and J by 3 bases, with 6 bases left in between. Germline loops: CDR1 SGHDN, CDR2 FVKESK. The CDR3 is 13 amino acids. In nucleotides, the CDR3 is TGTGCCAGCAGCCAAGATCTCGGCTACGAGCAGTACTTC. Its translation is CASSQDLGYEQYF.

V gene TRBV6-5 combines with J gene TRBJ2-7; 10 positions agree with TRBD1. CDR1 is MNHEY, CDR2 SVGAGI, per germline. This CDR3 comprises 15 residues. The V gene end was trimmed by 5 bases and the J gene end by 5 bases; junction bases not matched to a gene: 9. This chain's CDR3 is CASSRHGTGANEQYF. The CDR3 coding sequence is TGTGCCAGCAGTAGACACGGGACAGGGGCGAACGAGCAGTACTTC.

The J gene is TRBJ2-7, the V gene TRBV7-2, with TRBD2 matching over 8 bases. V shed 4 bases and J 7 bases; nucleotides not matched to a gene: 6. Germline CDR1 and CDR2: SGHTA and FQGNSA. The CDR3 is made up of 13 amino acids. This CDR3 reads CASSSVGGGEQYF. The CDR3 nucleotides are TGTGCCAGCAGCTCCGTCGGGGGGGGAGAGCAGTACTTC.

The chain couples TRBV10-3 to TRBJ1-2; 9 bases are a match to TRBD1. J was trimmed by 5 bases and V by 0 bases; bases with no gene match: 7. The germline V gene encodes CDR1 ENHRY and CDR2 SYGVKD. The CDR3 runs 16 residues. The CDR3 loop is CAISESWTGVRYGYTF. The CDR3 nucleotides read TGTGCCATCAGTGAGTCCTGGACAGGGGTTAGGTATGGCTACACCTTC.

J is TRBJ1-5 and V is TRBV9, with D unclear. Germline CDR1 reads SGDLS; CDR2 reads YYNGEE. Trimming pared 3 bases from V and 7 bases from J, leaving 14 bases between. This CDR3 region has 14 residues. CDR3 in amino acids: CASSASVDSQPQHF. The CDR3 DNA follows: TGTGCCAGCAGCGCCTCAGTAGACTCCCAGCCCCAGCATTTT. The full variable domain, its missing parts supplied by reference TRBV9 and TRBJ1-5, is DSGVTQTPKHLITATGQRVTLRCSPRSGDLSVYWYQQSLDQGLQFLIQYYNGEERAKGNILERFSAQQFPDLHSELNLSSLELGDSALYFCASSASVDSQPQHFGDGTRLSIL.

The chain uses TRBV10-3 and TRBJ2-7; TRBD2 matches 9 bases. The V and J ends lost 0 bases and 3 bases, in that order; junction bases with no gene match: 3. This CDR3 has 15 amino acids. Per the germline V gene, CDR1 is ENHRY and CDR2 is SYGVKD. The CDR3 nucleotides read TGTGCCATCAGTGAGTCGGATAGCGGGGGCTACGAGCAGTACTTC. This codes for CAISESDSGGYEQYF.

The chain joins TRBV27 to TRBJ1-6; TRBD1 might be the D (6 bases). Germline V gene sequence: CDR1 MNHEY, CDR2 SMNVEV (reference sequence). The CDR3 consists of 14 residues. Trimming left V 6 bases short and J 9 bases short, with 15 bases between. CDR3 loop: CASRVTGSGSPLHF. The CDR3 DNA reads as TGTGCCAGCAGGGTCACAGGGAGCGGTTCACCCCTCCACTTT.

The J gene is TRBJ1-5, the V gene TRBV4-3; no firm D call. Trimming stripped 4 bases from V and 0 bases from J, with 10 bases between. Germline values: CDR1 LGHNA, CDR2 YSLEER. There are 15 residues in the CDR3. Here the CDR3 DNA reads TGCGCCAGCAGCCTGGGCCTTTTTAGCAATCAGCCCCAGCATTTT. It encodes CASSLGLFSNQPQHF.

J is TRBJ1-2 and V is TRBV5-1, with TRBD1 as a possible D gene (6 bases). This CDR3 contains 15 residues. Germline loops: CDR1 SGHRS, CDR2 YFSETQ. V gave up 4 bases and J gave up 1 base, with 14 bases separating them. CDR3 sequence reads: CASSRTQGLNYGYTF. DNA of the CDR3: TGCGCCAGCAGCCGAACGCAGGGGCTTAACTATGGCTACACCTTC.

The chain joins TRBV14 to TRBJ1-2; D not resolved. Germline CDR1 SGHDN, CDR2 FVKESK. V was pared by 1 base and J by 7 bases, with 7 bases between. This CDR3 is 12 amino acids long. DNA for the CDR3: TGTGCCAGCAGCCAAGGGGGTAGTGGCTACACCTTC. Translating gives CASSQGGSGYTF.

The chain employs TRBV5-1 and TRBJ2-2; maybe TRBD2 (7 bases). Germline V gene data show CDR1 as SGHRS and CDR2 as YFSETQ. V lost 4 bases to trimming and J lost 0 bases, with 19 bases between them. This CDR3 has 18 residues. As DNA, the CDR3 is TGCGCCAGCAGCCCGGGGGGACATTTGGTCGCGAACACCGGGGAGCTGTTTTTT. Its translation: CASSPGGHLVANTGELFF.

The chain recombines TRBV4-1 with TRBJ2-2; 7 bases align to TRBD1. The CDR3 length is 15 residues. Germline V lookup: CDR1 MGHRA, CDR2 YSYEKL. Trimming took 7 bases from V and 8 from J; bases not matched to a gene: 13. The CDR3 region has the DNA TGCGCCAGCAAAGAAGGGGACAGAGAGCTGGGGGAGCTGTTTTTT. It is translated as CASKEGDRELGELFF.